This T cell receptor (beta chain) was documented in a study of PD-1 blockade in mismatch repair-deficient tumors. Study-level findings and limits: Rapid post-treatment expansion, then contraction, generally preceding radiologic response, marked tumor-resident clones.

TCR sequencing covered three patients who responded to pembrolizumab. Profiled with immunoSEQ multiplex PCR; TCRdb holds only in-frame clones, not every one. This table has 49,000 or so clones, about 84% appearing once. As to this clone: Its target is not known.

V dropped 4 bases and J dropped 11 bases, with 26 bases sitting between them. CDR1 and CDR2 from the germline V gene are SGDLS and YYNGEE. This CDR3 has 16 residues. Sequencing was performed on peripheral blood, taken around 19 weeks after starting pembrolizumab. The chain recombines TRBV9 with TRBJ2-3, with a tentative D call TRBD2 (5 bases). The clonotype was recovered from an adult with mismatch repair-deficient cancer. The CDR3 DNA reads as TGTGCCAGCAGCCCCGGAGGAGTGACTGATGCTTTTAAGCAGTATTTT. It codes for CASSPGGVTDAFKQYF. The full variable domain, rest sourced from reference TRBV9 and TRBJ2-3, is DSGVTQTPKHLITATGQRVTLRCSPRSGDLSVYWYQQSLDQGLQFLIQYYNGEERAKGNILERFSAQQFPDLHSELNLSSLELGDSALYFCASSPGGVTDAFKQYFGPGTRLTVL.